The rows below give T cell receptor beta chains drawn from one sample of a study of shared clonotypes between healthy human individuals. Some clones are missing from TCRdb's copy, which holds only in-frame ones; the method was immunoSEQ multiplex PCR. The table lists roughly 330,000 clones, approximately 79% of them singletons. Material for sequencing was memory CD4+ T cells sorted from blood. These TCRs come from a man under 40 in good health. The CDR3 runs from the conserved cysteine through the conserved F or W. Each record gives: clone size, D gene, J gene, V gene, CDR3 DNA, CDR3 protein. D genes are given only for firm matches. The size field is filled for only some rows; it gives once, few, many or a size class.

abundance: few; d_gene: TRBD2; j_gene: TRBJ2-7; v_gene: TRBV6-1; CDR3nt: TGTGCCAGCAGTGATACACAGAGAGCGGGGAAGCAGTACTTC; CDR3aa: CASSDTQRAGKQYF
abundance: NA; d_gene: NA; j_gene: TRBJ2-7; v_gene: TRBV28; CDR3nt: TGTGCCAGCACTCAAGCGGAGGGCTACGAGCAGTACTTC; CDR3aa: CASTQAEGYEQYF
abundance: NA; d_gene: TRBD2; j_gene: TRBJ2-5; v_gene: TRBV4-1; CDR3nt: TGCGCCAGCAGCCAAGATATTCTAGCGGGAGGCCCACGGGAGACCCAGTACTTC; CDR3aa: CASSQDILAGGPRETQYF
abundance: once; d_gene: NA; j_gene: TRBJ2-5; v_gene: TRBV5-6; CDR3nt: TGTGCCAGCAGCTTGCTAACCACGGGGGTAGGGGAGACCCAGTACTTC; CDR3aa: CASSLLTTGVGETQYF
abundance: NA; d_gene: TRBD1; j_gene: TRBJ2-1; v_gene: TRBV5-4; CDR3nt: TGTGCCAGCAGCTTAGGGGACAGGGCCGAGCAGTTCTTC; CDR3aa: CASSLGDRAEQFF
abundance: NA; d_gene: NA; j_gene: TRBJ2-5; v_gene: TRBV9; CDR3nt: TGTGCCAGCAGCCCGCGACTAGTCTTTGAGACCCAGTACTTC; CDR3aa: CASSPRLVFETQYF
abundance: NA; d_gene: NA; j_gene: TRBJ2-1; v_gene: TRBV25-1; CDR3nt: TGTGCCAGCAGTGGGGCCCGTGGGGGAAATGAGCAGTTCTTC; CDR3aa: CASSGARGGNEQFF
abundance: NA; d_gene: NA; j_gene: TRBJ1-5; v_gene: TRBV2; CDR3nt: TGTGCCAGCAGTGAAGGAGTGGGTAGGGAACAGCCCCAGCATTTT; CDR3aa: CASSEGVGREQPQHF
abundance: NA; d_gene: TRBD1; j_gene: TRBJ2-7; v_gene: TRBV13; CDR3nt: TGTGCCAGCAGCTTGCAGGGGGCGGGAGAGCAGTACTTC; CDR3aa: CASSLQGAGEQYF
abundance: NA; d_gene: NA; j_gene: TRBJ2-7; v_gene: TRBV18; CDR3nt: TGTGCCAGCTCCCCAGAATCCTACGAGCAGTACTTC; CDR3aa: CASSPESYEQYF
abundance: NA; d_gene: NA; j_gene: TRBJ1-1; v_gene: TRBV11-3; CDR3nt: TGTGCCAGCAGCCTAGGGTCCCTCAAGGGCGGTGAAGCTTTCTTT; CDR3aa: CASSLGSLKGGEAFF
abundance: NA; d_gene: NA; j_gene: TRBJ1-1; v_gene: TRBV5-1; CDR3nt: TGCGCCAGCAGCTTGGAAGGATGGAACACTGAAGCTTTCTTT; CDR3aa: CASSLEGWNTEAFF
abundance: NA; d_gene: NA; j_gene: TRBJ2-1; v_gene: TRBV19; CDR3nt: TGTGCCAGTAGTATTGCAACGGGAGCCTTCTCCTACAATGAGCAGTTCTTC; CDR3aa: CASSIATGAFSYNEQFF
abundance: NA; d_gene: NA; j_gene: TRBJ2-1; v_gene: TRBV19; CDR3nt: TGTGCCAGTAGTATTCTTGGAGGGGGGAACAATGAGCAGTTCTTC; CDR3aa: CASSILGGGNNEQFF
abundance: NA; d_gene: NA; j_gene: TRBJ2-7; v_gene: TRBV29-1; CDR3nt: TGCAGCGTAGCGACAGGCAATGGGAACGAGCAGTACTTC; CDR3aa: CSVATGNGNEQYF
abundance: NA; d_gene: NA; j_gene: TRBJ1-5; v_gene: TRBV28; CDR3nt: TGTGCCAGCAGTTTATTGGGGTTGCCCCAGCATTTT; CDR3aa: CASSLLGLPQHF
abundance: NA; d_gene: NA; j_gene: TRBJ1-2; v_gene: TRBV7-2; CDR3nt: TGTGCCAGCAGCGCGGGATCCACTAACTATGGCTACACCTTC; CDR3aa: CASSAGSTNYGYTF
abundance: once; d_gene: NA; j_gene: TRBJ2-5; v_gene: TRBV7-7; CDR3nt: TGTGCTAGCAGCCGGGCTGGTGGGGAGACCCAGTACTTC; CDR3aa: CASSRAGGETQYF
abundance: NA; d_gene: NA; j_gene: TRBJ1-5; v_gene: TRBV10-3; CDR3nt: TGTGCCATCAGAGATCCAAGGGGTGGCAATCAGCCCCAGCATTTT; CDR3aa: CAIRDPRGGNQPQHF
abundance: NA; d_gene: NA; j_gene: TRBJ1-1; v_gene: TRBV14; CDR3nt: TGTGCCAGCAGCCAAGATTTCGTCAGCAACACTGAAGCTTTCTTT; CDR3aa: CASSQDFVSNTEAFF
abundance: NA; d_gene: NA; j_gene: TRBJ1-3; v_gene: TRBV5-4; CDR3nt: TGTGCCAGCAGCTTAGCGGGGGGCTCCGGAAACACCATATATTTT; CDR3aa: CASSLAGGSGNTIYF
abundance: NA; d_gene: NA; j_gene: TRBJ1-5; v_gene: TRBV10-3; CDR3nt: TGTGCCATCAGCTGGGACATTAGCAATCAGCCCCAGCATTTT; CDR3aa: CAISWDISNQPQHF
abundance: NA; d_gene: TRBD1; j_gene: TRBJ2-7; v_gene: TRBV6-5; CDR3nt: TGTGCCAGCACGGCAGGGGGTGAGGAGCAGTACTTC; CDR3aa: CASTAGGEEQYF
abundance: NA; d_gene: NA; j_gene: TRBJ2-5; v_gene: TRBV2; CDR3nt: TGTGCCAGGCGACAGGAGCTATTGGAGACCCAGTACTTC; CDR3aa: CARRQELLETQYF
abundance: NA; d_gene: NA; j_gene: TRBJ2-7; v_gene: TRBV27; CDR3nt: TGTGCCAGCATAGGGCAGTACTTC; CDR3aa: CASIGQYF
abundance: NA; d_gene: TRBD1; j_gene: TRBJ2-7; v_gene: TRBV27; CDR3nt: TGTGCCAGCAGTCCTATTACCCTACTAGGGGGCACCTACGAGCAGTACTTC; CDR3aa: CASSPITLLGGTYEQYF
abundance: NA; d_gene: TRBD2; j_gene: TRBJ2-5; v_gene: TRBV4-2; CDR3nt: TGTGCCAGCAGCCCGCGGGGGGGACAGACCCAGTACTTC; CDR3aa: CASSPRGGQTQYF
abundance: NA; d_gene: TRBD2; j_gene: TRBJ2-1; v_gene: TRBV28; CDR3nt: TGTGCCATCAATGGAGCGGGAGTATTCGACAATGAGCAGTTCTTC; CDR3aa: CAINGAGVFDNEQFF